A single sample gave rise to the 28 T cell receptor beta chains below, sequenced in a study of T-cell reconstitution after alpha-beta-depleted transplantation in children. Preparation of the TCRbeta library involved a method that used unique molecular identifiers. In TCRdb, the PCR reads were re-called with MiXCR into one record per CDR3 protein. The sample lists about 240,000 distinct CDR3 sequences, roughly 26% occurring once. The material sequenced was PBMCs, taken before TCRalphabeta/CD19-depleted stem cell transplant. The receptors were gathered from a girl aged 2 to 9 with Fanconi anemia, due to receive a stem cell transplant.

The chain uses TRBV20-1 and TRBJ2-7; 9 bases align to TRBD2. Germline-derived CDR1 and CDR2 are DFQATT and SNEGSKA (reference sequence). This CDR3 has 15 residues. Germline trimming cut 0 bases from V and 2 bases from J; bases unmatched to any gene: 5. This chain's CDR3 is CSARDGLAGPYEQYF. Here the CDR3 DNA reads TGCAGTGCTAGAGATGGGCTAGCGGGACCCTACGAGCAGTACTTC.

Ten or more counts support this clonotype. No DNA is shown, since the ends of the CDR3 on it are uncertain; the CDR3 is the one TCRdb lists. The V and J genes are TRBV7-2 and TRBJ2-3; TRBD1 is the table's D call, not checked against the DNA. CDR1 SGHTA and CDR2 FQGNSA come from the germline V gene. The CDR3 extends over 13 residues, inclusive of both ends. The CDR3 protein is CASSPSLRQMWYF.

This chain links TRBV7-7 with TRBJ2-1, with D tentatively TRBD1 (5 bases). The CDR3 spans 15 residues. Germline values: CDR1 SSHAT, CDR2 FNYEAQ (reference sequence). V was shortened by 5 bases and J by 7 bases, with 18 bases between the two germline ends. The CDR3 DNA is TGTGCCAGCAGCCCAGTACGCGTAGGACATAATGAGCAGTTCTTC. Translating it yields CASSPVRVGHNEQFF.

The chain joins TRBV3-1 to TRBJ2-1; 9 bases fit TRBD2. V shed 1 base, J shed 0 bases, and the junction held 1 base outside the gene matches. The CDR3 sequence is 16 residues long. Per germline, CDR1 LGHDT and CDR2 YNNKEL (reference sequence). CDR3 bases: TGTGCCAGCAGCCAAGGACTAGCGGACTCCTACAATGAGCAGTTCTTC. Translating gives CASSQGLADSYNEQFF.

This clonotype was observed at least ten times. V usage is TRBV16 and J usage is TRBJ2-1; 9 bases line up with TRBD2. With V trimmed by 2 bases and J by 5 bases, 4 bases remained unmatched. The CDR3 covers 15 residues. Germline lookup yields CDR1 KGHSY and CDR2 FQNENV. CDR3 amino acids: CASSQGTSLDNEQFF. Here the CDR3 DNA reads TGTGCCAGCAGCCAAGGGACTAGCCTCGACAATGAGCAGTTCTTC.

The V gene is TRBV13, the J gene TRBJ2-5; 7 bases match TRBD1. Looked up from germline, CDR1 is PRHDT and CDR2 is FYEKMQ (reference sequence). With V trimmed by 5 bases and J by 4 bases, 10 bases remained unmatched. The CDR3 extends over 15 amino acids. In DNA form, the CDR3 reads TGTGCCAGCAGCGCCCCACGGACAGGAGGAGAGACCCAGTACTTC. As protein: CASSAPRTGGETQYF.

This clonotype was counted ten times or more. The chain links TRBV24-1 to TRBJ2-2; D unclear. Per the germline V gene, CDR1 is KGHDR and CDR2 is SFDVKD. The CDR3 totals 12 residues. Trimming removed 4 bases at V and 9 bases at J, with 8 bases between. The CDR3 is CATSDGPRELFF. The CDR3 nucleotides are TGTGCCACCAGTGACGGACCGAGGGAGCTGTTTTTT.

The V call is TRBV7-8, the J call TRBJ1-5; 8 bases map to TRBD1. The CDR3 length is 16 residues. Germline V gives CDR1 SGHVS, CDR2 FQNEAQ. J lost 7 bases, V lost 5 bases, and 13 bases had no gene match. CDR3 nucleotides: TGTGCCAGCAGCATATGGACAGGGCCAGGAGAGCAGCCCCAGCATTTT. This gives the protein CASSIWTGPGEQPQHF.

This clonotype was observed at least ten times. The rearrangement links TRBV7-2 to TRBJ2-7; D gene unclear. Germline values: CDR1 SGHTA, CDR2 FQGNSA. The germline V and J ends were trimmed by 3 bases and 4 bases, with 19 bases remaining between them. This CDR3 comprises 16 residues. The CDR3 DNA follows: TGTGCCAGCAGCTTCAAACTTAGCCAATACGGGTACGAGCAGTACTTC. This gives the protein CASSFKLSQYGYEQYF. Using reference TRBV7-2 and TRBJ2-7 for the parts outside the CDR3, the full variable domain is GAGVSQSPSNKVTEKGKDVELRCDPISGHTALYWYRQSLGQGLEFLIYFQGNSAPDKSGLPSDRFSAERTGGSVSTLTIQRTQQEDSAVYLCASSFKLSQYGYEQYFGPGTRLTVT.

This clonotype was seen only a few times. V usage is TRBV6-5 and J usage is TRBJ2-3, with TRBD1 matching 8 bases. The CDR3 loop spans 18 amino acids. V shed 7 bases and J 0 bases; nucleotides not matched to a gene: 15. The germline CDR1 and CDR2 sequences are MNHEY and SVGAGI. CDR3 bases: TGTGCCAGCAAAGTGATAAGGTGGACAGGGTCTAGCACAGATACGCAGTATTTT. Encoded protein: CASKVIRWTGSSTDTQYF.

The J gene is TRBJ1-2, the V gene TRBV29-1; no definite D call. The CDR3 is 14 residues long. V dropped 3 bases and J dropped 7 bases, with 18 bases sitting between them. The germline CDR1 and CDR2 sequences are SQVTM and ANQGSEA. CDR3 in amino acids: CSVDPGLPSLGYTF. The CDR3 bases are TGCAGCGTTGATCCCGGACTCCCGTCCCTTGGCTACACCTTC.

This clonotype was seen more than once but under ten times. This chain links TRBV6-4 with TRBJ1-6; D is possibly TRBD1 (6 bases). The CDR3 runs to 14 residues. Trimming removed 4 bases from V and 9 bases from J, with 13 bases in between. Germline V gene lookup returns CDR1 MRHNA and CDR2 SNTAGT. CDR3 in amino acids: CASSVGEGGSPLHF. CDR3 DNA: TGTGCCAGCAGTGTCGGGGAAGGGGGTTCACCCCTCCACTTT.

The chain couples TRBV9 to TRBJ2-2; no clear D. Trimming pared 0 bases from V and 6 bases from J, leaving 9 bases between. The CDR3 runs to 14 residues. Per germline, CDR1 SGDLS and CDR2 YYNGEE. This CDR3 is CASSVGLEAGELFF. In DNA form, the CDR3 reads TGTGCCAGCAGCGTAGGTTTAGAGGCCGGGGAGCTGTTTTTT.

This clonotype was seen just once. The chain joins TRBV20-1 to TRBJ2-7; D may be TRBD2 (6 bases). V gave up 0 bases and J gave up 4 bases, with 13 bases separating them. Germline V gene lookup returns CDR1 DFQATT and CDR2 SNEGSKA (reference sequence). The CDR3 totals 14 residues. The CDR3 DNA sequence: TGCAGTGCTAGAGATCGGGAGCGGTATTACGAGCAGTACTTC. Its protein is CSARDRERYYEQYF.

The chain couples TRBV29-1 to TRBJ2-7, with 7 nucleotides matching TRBD1. The CDR3 covers 13 residues. After removal of 4 bases from V and 4 bases from J, the junction contained 7 bases not matched to a gene. Germline V CDR1 and CDR2: SQVTM, ANQGSEA. The CDR3 loop is CSVVEAGGYEQYF. CDR3 in DNA: TGCAGCGTTGTGGAGGCAGGGGGATACGAGCAGTACTTC.

In this sample, this clonotype turned up a few times. The chain links TRBV28 to TRBJ2-1; TRBD1 might be the D (6 bases). The CDR3 covers 14 residues. Trimming took 7 bases from V and 5 from J, leaving 15 bases between them. Germline V gene sequence: CDR1 MDHEN, CDR2 SYDVKM. The CDR3 spells CASTPGATDNEQFF. CDR3 DNA sequence: TGTGCCAGCACCCCAGGGGCAACTGACAATGAGCAGTTCTTC.

The chain links TRBV6-5 to TRBJ1-5, with a tentative D call TRBD1 (6 bases). CDR3 length: 16 amino acids. Germline CDR1 and CDR2: MNHEY and SVGAGI. Trimming took off 2 bases at V and 6 bases at J, with 17 bases between the two ends. DNA of the CDR3: TGTGCCAGCAGTTACCCAGGGGTGATCGGGGGTCAGCCCCAGCATTTT. Protein sequence: CASSYPGVIGGQPQHF.

This clonotype was detected many times. The genes are TRBV29-1 and TRBJ2-1; TRBD2 aligns across 9 bases. V lost 2 bases to trimming and J lost 6 bases; unmatched junction nucleotides: 5. Germline V gives CDR1 SQVTM, CDR2 ANQGSEA. The CDR3 runs to 14 residues. CDR3 coding DNA: TGCAGCGTTGAAATAGCGGGAGTTGGCAATGAGCAGTTCTTC. Protein sequence: CSVEIAGVGNEQFF.

This clonotype showed up many times. The V and J genes are TRBV28 and TRBJ1-5; D is unclear. Looked up from germline, CDR1 is MDHEN and CDR2 is SYDVKM. This CDR3 spans 13 amino acids. Trimming took off 3 bases at V and 5 bases at J, with 8 bases between the two ends. The CDR3 DNA follows: TGTGCCAGCAGTTTTGATCTTGATCAGCCCCAGCATTTT. It codes for CASSFDLDQPQHF.

Only a few counts were recorded for this clonotype. The chain joins TRBV6-1 to TRBJ2-7; D is undetermined. This CDR3 comprises 13 residues. CDR1 and CDR2 from the germline V gene are MNHNS and SASEGT. The V end lost 3 bases, the J end lost 2 bases, and 8 bases lay between the germline ends. The DNA of the CDR3 is TGTGCCAGCAGTGAGTACACGGCCTACGAGCAGTACTTC. Protein product: CASSEYTAYEQYF.

J is TRBJ2-5 and V is TRBV12-3 or TRBV12-4; 8 bases map to TRBD2. The CDR3 runs 15 residues. Unmatched junction bases numbered 6, after V lost 3 bases and J lost 3 bases. CDR3 protein: CASSFSISGEETQYF. The CDR3 DNA reads TGTGCCAGCAGTTTCAGCATTAGCGGGGAAGAGACCCAGTACTTC.

The chain uses TRBV25-1 and TRBJ1-2; D is undetermined. The CDR3 covers 15 residues. Trimming shortened V by 5 bases and J by 3 bases, and 16 bases separated the two germline ends. In germline, CDR1 is MGHDK, CDR2 SYGVNS. The CDR3 coding sequence is TGTGCCAGCAGTCCACCGGGAGGGATCTACTATGGCTACACCTTC. It translates to CASSPPGGIYYGYTF.

This rearrangement joins TRBV7-8 to TRBJ1-1; tentatively, D is TRBD1 (6 bases). The V gene's germline CDR1 is SGHVS and CDR2 FQNEAQ. Trimming removed 0 bases at V and 6 bases at J, with 17 bases between. There are 16 residues in the CDR3. CDR3 sequence: CASSLALRGDPPEAFF. CDR3 nucleotides: TGTGCCAGCAGCTTAGCGCTAAGGGGGGACCCTCCTGAAGCTTTCTTT.

This clonotype was counted at least ten times. The chain joins TRBV29-1 to TRBJ2-1; no firm D call. Germline-derived CDR1 and CDR2 are SQVTM and ANQGSEA. CDR3 length: 12 amino acids. V was clipped by 4 bases and J by 0 bases, with 4 bases between them. The CDR3 spells CSVAVSYNEQFF. The CDR3, as DNA: TGCAGCGTTGCGGTCTCCTACAATGAGCAGTTCTTC.

This clonotype has only a few counts. V gene TRBV6-5 combines with J gene TRBJ2-3, with TRBD2 identical over 7 bases. Unmatched junction bases numbered 2, after V lost 1 base and J lost 1 base. CDR3 length: 15 amino acids. Germline CDR1 is MNHEY and CDR2 is SVGAGI. The CDR3 sequence: CASSYFAGGTDTQYF. The CDR3 DNA reads as TGTGCCAGCAGTTACTTTGCGGGAGGCACAGATACGCAGTATTTT.

The V and J genes are TRBV28 and TRBJ2-7; 10 bases line up with TRBD2. Germline V gives CDR1 MDHEN, CDR2 SYDVKM. Trimming at V came to 5 bases and at J to 2 bases, leaving 12 bases not matched to a gene. This CDR3 has 17 amino acids. The CDR3 spells CASSPLLAGVIPYEQYF. The CDR3 DNA is TGTGCCAGCAGTCCTCTCCTAGCGGGAGTTATTCCCTACGAGCAGTACTTC.

With regard to this clonotype: One end of the junction fails to match germline, which may point to a read error. In DNA, the CDR3 is TGCAGTGCTAGAGGGCCGGGCAGGCTAGGCACAGATACGCAGTATTTC. It translates to CSARGPGRLGTDTQYF. This chain joins TRBV20-1 and TRBJ2-3; D not certain. The CDR3 contains 16 residues. CDR1 is DFQATT, CDR2 SNEGSKA, per germline (reference sequence).

The chain links TRBV29-1 to TRBJ2-7; D unclear. This CDR3 is built from 11 residues. Germline CDR1 reads SQVTM; CDR2 reads ANQGSEA. Trimming cost V 4 bases and J 4 bases, with 8 bases left between them. CDR3 sequence (DNA): TGCAGCGTTGCGCACACTTACGAGCAGTACTTC. Translation: CSVAHTYEQYF.